These 22 T cell receptor beta chains were all obtained from the same sample, sequenced in a study of T cell responses to AZD1222 COVID-19 vaccine. The repertoire was sequenced with immunoSEQ multiplex PCR; TCRdb's copy has only in-frame clones and lacks some. The top ten hold approximately 9.6% of the sample, which has about 120,000 clones, 88% seen once. Specimen: peripheral blood, collected on day 0 of AZD1222 vaccination. Receptors originate from an adult in good health.

The V call is TRBV27, the J call TRBJ1-5; D ambiguous. Per germline, CDR1 MNHEY and CDR2 SMNVEV (reference sequence). The CDR3 is made up of 13 amino acids. V shed 0 bases and J shed 3 bases, with 3 bases lying between them. As DNA, the CDR3 is TGTGCCAGCAGTTTATCGTTCAATCAGCCCCAGCATTTT. Translation gives CASSLSFNQPQHF.

The chain combines TRBV6-2 or TRBV6-3 with TRBJ2-1; tentative D call: TRBD2 (5 bases). Germline CDR1 is MNHEY and CDR2 is SVGEGT. This CDR3 has 21 residues. Between the trimmed V and J ends, which lost 0 bases and 2 bases, there was a span of 26 bases. The CDR3 nucleotides read TGTGCCAGCAGTTACTCGAATTTCCCTTATCGGAGTGGGAGCACCTACAATGAGCAGTTCTTC. It encodes CASSYSNFPYRSGSTYNEQFF.

V gene TRBV11-3 combines with J gene TRBJ2-1, with D possibly TRBD2 on 5 matching bases. CDR1 is SGHNT and CDR2 is YENEEA in the germline V gene. CDR3 length: 16 amino acids. V lost 2 bases and J lost 6, with 17 bases in between. The CDR3 loop reads CASSLSYTAGTNEQFF. DNA for the CDR3: TGTGCCAGCAGCTTATCCTACACGGCGGGCACCAATGAGCAGTTCTTC.

The genes are TRBV4-3 and TRBJ2-3; D is unclear. Trimming cost V 0 bases and J 6 bases, with 13 bases left between them. The CDR3 covers 15 residues. Germline CDR1 reads LGHNA; CDR2 reads YSLEER. The CDR3 reads CASSQDRAYKDTQYF. The CDR3 DNA is TGCGCCAGCAGCCAAGATCGGGCTTATAAGGATACGCAGTATTTT.

The CDR3 spells CASIRDKSTDTQYF. The CDR3 DNA follows: TGTGCCAGCATCCGGGACAAAAGCACAGATACGCAGTATTTT. The chain carries TRBV6-5 and TRBJ2-3, with a possible D match to TRBD1 (6 bases). The V and J ends lost 7 bases and 0 bases respectively, with 11 bases between them. Looked up from germline, CDR1 is MNHEY and CDR2 is SVGAGI. The CDR3 covers 14 residues.

The chain carries TRBV28 and TRBJ2-7; 8 nucleotides line up with TRBD1. The CDR3 is 15 residues long. The junction had 6 bases not matched to a gene; V was cut back by 5 bases and J by 0 bases. The germline V gene has CDR1 MDHEN and CDR2 SYDVKM. The CDR3 region is CASSTIGTGSYEQYF. CDR3 coding DNA: TGTGCCAGCAGTACAATCGGGACAGGCTCCTACGAGCAGTACTTC.

This clone has only a few counts. V is TRBV5-6 and J is TRBJ1-5, with unresolved D. The germline gives CDR1 SGHDT, CDR2 YYEEEE. Trimming stripped 4 bases from V and 0 bases from J, with 17 bases between. The CDR3 runs 17 residues. In DNA form, the CDR3 reads TGTGCCAGCAGCCCTATAGAAGGCAATTATAGCAATCAGCCCCAGCATTTT. Its translation: CASSPIEGNYSNQPQHF. The full variable domain, completed using reference TRBV5-6 and TRBJ1-5, is DAGVTQSPTHLIKTRGQQVTLRCSPKSGHDTVSWYQQALGQGPQFIFQYYEEEERQRGNFPDRFSGHQFPNYSSELNVNALLLGDSALYLCASSPIEGNYSNQPQHFGDGTRLSIL.

The chain joins TRBV2 to TRBJ1-1; D perhaps matches TRBD1 (5 bases). The germline V and J ends were trimmed by 5 bases and 0 bases, with 16 bases remaining between them. This CDR3 has 16 amino acids. The germline CDR1 and CDR2 sequences are SNHLY and FYNNEI. In DNA, the CDR3 is TGTGCCAGCAGTTCCGACAGCCATTGTATGAACACTGAAGCTTTCTTT. Translating gives CASSSDSHCMNTEAFF.

This clone has only one observation. The chain uses TRBV3-1 (or the pseudogene TRBV3-2) and TRBJ2-1, with 8 bases matching TRBD2. Unmatched junction bases numbered 10, after V lost 3 bases and J lost 6 bases. Per germline, CDR1 LGHDT and CDR2 YNNKEL (reference sequence). The CDR3 contains 16 residues. The chain's CDR3 is CASSHVPGGPGNEQFF. CDR3 in DNA: TGTGCCAGCAGCCATGTCCCGGGGGGGCCCGGCAATGAGCAGTTCTTC.

The CDR3 DNA follows: TGTGCCTGGAAAGGACAGGGGGCTCGGCAGCCCCAGCATTTT. As protein: CAWKGQGARQPQHF. This chain connects TRBV30 to TRBJ1-5; TRBD1 matches at 11 bases. CDR3 length equals 14 residues. Per the germline V gene, CDR1 is GTSNPN and CDR2 is SVGIG (reference sequence). J gave up 7 bases and V 4 bases, and 6 bases lay outside the gene matches.

This chain connects TRBV10-3 to TRBJ2-7; a possible D gene is TRBD1 (7 bases). Trimming took off 10 bases at V and 4 bases at J, with 14 bases between the two ends. The CDR3 is 12 residues long. Germline loops: CDR1 ENHRY, CDR2 SYGVKD. As DNA, the CDR3 is TGTGCCAGCGCGGGACAGCCTTACGAGCAGTACTTC. Its translation: CASAGQPYEQYF.

The chain employs TRBV9 and TRBJ2-2; 12 nucleotides match TRBD2. CDR1 and CDR2 (germline): SGDLS, YYNGEE. The CDR3 is 16 amino acids. V shed 4 bases, J shed 6 bases, and the junction held 7 bases outside the gene matches. The CDR3 here is CASSTRTSGVPGELFF. CDR3 sequence (DNA): TGTGCCAGCAGCACTCGGACTAGCGGGGTACCCGGGGAGCTGTTTTTT. Combining the CDR3 with reference TRBV9 and TRBJ2-2 gives the whole variable domain DSGVTQTPKHLITATGQRVTLRCSPRSGDLSVYWYQQSLDQGLQFLIQYYNGEERAKGNILERFSAQQFPDLHSELNLSSLELGDSALYFCASSTRTSGVPGELFFGEGSRLTVL.

J is TRBJ1-5 and V is TRBV18; a possible D gene is TRBD1 (5 bases). Germline V CDR1 and CDR2: KGHSH, LQKENI. Trimming pared 3 bases from V and 2 bases from J, leaving 8 bases between. The CDR3 covers 14 residues. CDR3 coding DNA: TGTGCCAGCTCACCCGACAGCGGCAATCAGCCCCAGCATTTT. The encoded protein is CASSPDSGNQPQHF.

This clone has more than one count but fewer than ten. The CDR3 sequence is CASSFSRTGDGNTIYF. CDR3 DNA: TGTGCCAGCAGCTTCTCGAGGACAGGTGATGGAAACACCATATATTTT. The rearrangement links TRBV11-1 to TRBJ1-3; the match to TRBD1 covers 7 bases. The ends lost 3 bases at V and 3 bases at J; junction bases unmatched: 8. The CDR3 is made up of 16 amino acids. CDR1 and CDR2 from the germline V gene are SGHAT and FQDESV (reference sequence).

V is TRBV18 and J is TRBJ1-5; D gene ambiguous. The CDR3 has 15 residues. Deletions cut 3 bases from V and 7 bases from J, with 16 bases between. Germline V gene lookup returns CDR1 KGHSH and CDR2 LQKENI. CDR3 residues: CASSPMPGLNQPQHF. In DNA, the CDR3 is TGTGCCAGCTCACCGATGCCGGGTTTGAACCAGCCCCAGCATTTT.

The V gene is TRBV11-2, the J gene TRBJ2-1; the match to TRBD2 covers 13 bases. Trimming at V came to 5 bases and at J to 6 bases, leaving 10 bases not matched to a gene. CDR1 and CDR2 from the germline V gene are SGHAT and FQNNGV. There are 17 residues in the CDR3. Here the CDR3 reads CASSTSGLAGRVNEQFF. CDR3 in DNA: TGTGCCAGCAGCACATCGGGACTAGCGGGGCGCGTCAATGAGCAGTTCTTC.

CDR3 protein: CASRDWDASSGNTIYF. The CDR3 DNA reads TGTGCCAGCAGGGATTGGGACGCCAGCTCTGGAAACACCATATATTTT. The chain couples TRBV2 to TRBJ1-3, with a tentative D call TRBD1 (5 bases). CDR3 length equals 16 residues. Germline V lookup: CDR1 SNHLY, CDR2 FYNNEI. Trimming removed 6 bases from V and 0 bases from J, with 15 bases in between.

This clone was recorded only once. The chain carries TRBV5-1 and TRBJ1-6, with 8 bases matching TRBD1. The CDR3 runs 13 residues. Germline V gene sequence: CDR1 SGHRS, CDR2 YFSETQ. The J segment lost 17 bases and the V segment lost 2 bases, leaving 9 bases of the junction unmatched. Written as DNA, the CDR3 is TGCGCCAGCAGCTTTTCTCAGGGGGCTCGGGTCCACTTT. The encoded protein is CASSFSQGARVHF.

This chain uses TRBV7-2 with TRBJ1-3, with a possible D match to TRBD1 (6 bases). CDR3 length equals 16 residues. CDR1 and CDR2 (germline): SGHTA, FQGNSA. V gave up 6 bases and J gave up 0 bases, with 15 bases separating them. CDR3 in amino acids: CASREWGALSGNTIYF. For the CDR3, the DNA is TGTGCCAGCAGGGAATGGGGGGCCCTCTCTGGAAACACCATATATTTT.

V and J are TRBV7-2 and TRBJ1-5; 7 nucleotides match TRBD1. The germline CDR1 and CDR2 sequences are SGHTA and FQGNSA. CDR3 length equals 14 residues. Trimming at V came to 3 bases and at J to 4 bases, leaving 3 bases not matched to a gene. The CDR3, as DNA: TGTGCCAGCAGCTTCCAACAGGGGAATCAGCCCCAGCATTTT. This codes for CASSFQQGNQPQHF.

The chain links TRBV7-6 to TRBJ1-1; 7 positions agree with TRBD1. Germline V gene sequence: CDR1 SGHVS, CDR2 FNYEAQ. This CDR3 has 15 residues. V lost 1 base and J lost 10; bases outside the gene matches: 12. As DNA, the CDR3 is TGTGCCAGCAGCTTAGGAAAACAGGGGTCATGGGTAGCTTTCTTT. Translated: CASSLGKQGSWVAFF. Combining the CDR3 with reference TRBV7-6 and TRBJ1-1 gives the whole variable domain GAGVSQSPRYKVTKRGQDVALRCDPISGHVSLYWYRQALGQGPEFLTYFNYEAQQDKSGLPNDRFSAERPEGSISTLTIQRTEQRDSAMYRCASSLGKQGSWVAFFGQGTRLTVV.

The CDR3 DNA reads as TGTGCCAGCAGTCCGGGGACAGGGGGAGGCAATCAGCCCCAGCATTTT. Translation: CASSPGTGGGNQPQHF. The chain employs TRBV27 and TRBJ1-5, with 11 bases matching TRBD1. Trimming removed 5 bases from V and 2 bases from J; junction bases left unmatched: 5. Per germline, CDR1 MNHEY and CDR2 SMNVEV (reference sequence). The CDR3 runs 16 residues.